The rows below give T cell receptor beta chains drawn from one sample of a study of PD-L1 blockade in urothelial cancer. Libraries were prepared by immunoSEQ multiplex PCR; TCRdb keeps only in-frame clonotypes and omits some of them. The table has 65,000 to 90,000 clones, about four fifths seen once. The sample in question was PBMCs, obtained around atezolizumab (anti-PD-L1) treatment. These receptors were obtained from a woman aged 70-85 years with urothelial cancer. Both conserved end residues are part of each CDR3. Each record gives: J gene, clone size, V gene, D gene, CDR3 DNA, CDR3 protein. A D gene is named only where the DNA matches it firmly. Only some rows state a clone size, as once, few, many or a class for expanded clones.

>TRBJ2-2|.|TRBV27|.
TGTGCCAGCAGAGTGAGAGCGGGTGCAAACACCGGGGAGCTGTTTTTT
CASRVRAGANTGELFF
>TRBJ2-2|.|TRBV7-2|TRBD2
TGTGCCAGCAGCTTAGTACTAGCGGGGCCATACACCGGGGAGCTGTTTTTT
CASSLVLAGPYTGELFF
>TRBJ2-7|.|TRBV11-2|.
TGTGCCAGCAGCGTGGCAGGGGGGATCGAGCAGTACTTC
CASSVAGGIEQYF
>TRBJ1-4|once|TRBV5-1|TRBD1
TGCGCCAGCAGCTTGTGGGGACAGGGAGATGAAAAACTGTTTTTT
CASSLWGQGDEKLFF
>TRBJ1-1|.|TRBV18|TRBD1
TGTGCCAGCTCACCGGGGCCAACAGGGGACACTGAAGCTTTCTTT
CASSPGPTGDTEAFF
>TRBJ2-7|.|TRBV10-3|.
TGTGCCATCAGCGCGGGCTCCTACGAGCAGTACTTC
CAISAGSYEQYF
>TRBJ2-7|.|TRBV11-2|.
TGTGCCAGCAGCCGGAGGGACGGACACTACGAGCAGTACTTC
CASSRRDGHYEQYF
>TRBJ1-5|.|TRBV28|.
TGTGCCAGCAGCTCGGCGGCAGGGCTCTTTAGCAATCAGCCCCAGCATTTT
CASSSAAGLFSNQPQHF
>TRBJ2-1|.|TRBV5-4|.
TGTGCCAGCAGCTTCCACTCAACTAGCTCTGAGCAGTTCTTC
CASSFHSTSSEQFF
>TRBJ2-1|.|TRBV7-2|.
TGTGCCAGCAGCTTAGAAGGGGGGGACTGGTTCTTC
CASSLEGGDWFF
>TRBJ2-1|.|TRBV5-4|TRBD2
TGTGCCAGCAGCACATTGGGGGAGGGTTACAATGAGCAGTTCTTC
CASSTLGEGYNEQFF
>TRBJ2-2|once|TRBV18|TRBD1
TGTGCCAGCTCACCAGGGACAGACACCGGGGAGCTGTTTTTT
CASSPGTDTGELFF
>TRBJ2-7|.|TRBV15|.
TGTGCCACCAGCAGAGATTCTCGGGGGACCTACGAGCAGTACTTC
CATSRDSRGTYEQYF
>TRBJ2-3|.|TRBV9|TRBD2
TGTGCCAGCAGCGTAGGAGTAGCGGGGGCTGGGGATACGCAGTATTTT
CASSVGVAGAGDTQYF
>TRBJ1-1|.|TRBV18|.
TGTGCCAGCTCACCACGTGTAGGGGGAAGTACTGAAGCTTTCTTT
CASSPRVGGSTEAFF
>TRBJ1-4|.|TRBV2|.
TGTGCCAGCAGTGAACGGGGGTTCGCTAATGAAAAACTGTTTTTT
CASSERGFANEKLFF
>TRBJ2-1|.|TRBV30|.
TGTGCCTGGACCAGGGGAAGCGGCTCCTACAATGAGCAGTTCTTC
CAWTRGSGSYNEQFF
>TRBJ1-2|few|TRBV7-9|TRBD1
TGTGCCAGCAGCTTCGGACAGGGCTATGGCTACACCTTC
CASSFGQGYGYTF
>TRBJ1-1|.|TRBV7-9|.
TGTGCCAGCAGCCTACAGGGGAACACTGAAGCTTTCTTT
CASSLQGNTEAFF
>TRBJ2-2|.|TRBV29-1|.
TGCAGCGTTGGGACTTGGGCCGGGGAGCTGTTTTTT
CSVGTWAGELFF
>TRBJ2-5|.|TRBV18|.
TGTGCCAGCTCACCGTCAGGGGTTGAAGAGACCCAGTACTTC
CASSPSGVEETQYF
>TRBJ2-7|once|TRBV7-2|TRBD1
TGTGCCAGCAGCTTAGTTCGGACAGGGGAGGGAGAGCAGTACTTC
CASSLVRTGEGEQYF
>TRBJ2-3|.|TRBV5-6|.
TGTGCCAGCAGCAACGCCGGGACTAGCACAGATACGCAGTATTTT
CASSNAGTSTDTQYF
>TRBJ1-2|.|TRBV5-5|TRBD1
TGTGCCAGCAGCCCCGGGACAGGGCTACGTTATGGCTACACCTTC
CASSPGTGLRYGYTF
>TRBJ2-7|.|TRBV5-6|.
TGTGCCAGCAGCCTAGGGGTTCCCTCCTACGAGCAGTACTTC
CASSLGVPSYEQYF
>TRBJ2-2|once|TRBV4-3|TRBD2
TGCGCCAGCAGCCAAGACGGAGCGGGGGGCATCGACGGGGAGCTGTTTTTT
CASSQDGAGGIDGELFF
>TRBJ2-1|few|TRBV27|.
TGTGCCAGCAGTTTTGGTCGTTTTCGTGGGAGGAGCTCCTACAATGAGCAGTTCTTC
CASSFGRFRGRSSYNEQFF
>TRBJ2-5|.|TRBV7-7|TRBD2
TGTGCCAGCAGCTTAACAGCGGGGCGTCAAGAGACCCAGTACTTC
CASSLTAGRQETQYF
>TRBJ2-2|.|TRBV5-1|TRBD2
TGCGCCAGCAGCTTGAAACTAGCGATTACCGGGGAGCTGTTTTTT
CASSLKLAITGELFF
>TRBJ1-1|.|TRBV9|.
TGTGCCAGCAGCTACGGGACATCCATGAACACTGAAGCTTTCTTT
CASSYGTSMNTEAFF
>TRBJ2-6|.|TRBV9|TRBD1
TGTGCCAGCAGCGTGGGGACAGGCTCTGGGGCCAACGTCCTGACTTTC
CASSVGTGSGANVLTF
>TRBJ1-1|.|TRBV5-1|TRBD1
TGCGCCAGCAGCACGACAGGGGGATGGACTGAAGCTTTCTTT
CASSTTGGWTEAFF
>TRBJ2-1|.|TRBV2|.
TGTGCCAGCAGTGATCAGGTCGACAATGAGCAGTTCTTC
CASSDQVDNEQFF
>TRBJ2-2|.|TRBV2|TRBD2
TGTGCCAGCAGCTTGACTAGCGGGAGCGCCGGGGAGCTGTTTTTT
CASSLTSGSAGELFF
>TRBJ2-3|few|TRBV5-1|.
TGCGCCAGCAGCCCAATCCAGGGTGTCACAGATACGCAGTATTTT
CASSPIQGVTDTQYF
>TRBJ2-7|.|TRBV5-6|.
TGTGCCAGCAATGGAAGGTCAGGGGCTAGGCCGATGGGGGAGCAGTACTTC
CASNGRSGARPMGEQYF
>TRBJ2-3|.|TRBV4-2|TRBD2
TGTGCCAGCAGCCAAGATGCGCTGACCGGGACTAGCGGCACAGATACGCAGTATTTT
CASSQDALTGTSGTDTQYF
>TRBJ1-3|.|TRBV4-3|.
TGCGCCAGCAGCCAAGATTACAGCTCTGGAAACACCATATATTTT
CASSQDYSSGNTIYF
>TRBJ2-7|.|TRBV19|.
TGTGCCAGTAGTATAGATCTAGGGGGAGGGCCATCCTACGAGCAGTACTTC
CASSIDLGGGPSYEQYF
>TRBJ2-7|.|TRBV7-9|TRBD1
TGTGCCAGCAGCCGTCGAGGGGGACAGGATCTATCCAGCTCCTACGAGCAGTACTTC
CASSRRGGQDLSSSYEQYF
>TRBJ2-7|.|TRBV20-1|.
TGCAGTGCTTTCAGGGACGAGCAGTACTTC
CSAFRDEQYF
>TRBJ2-7|.|TRBV6-4|TRBD1
TGTGCCAGCAGTGACTCCAGCGGACAGGCTGTGAAGAACGGGCAGTACTTC
CASSDSSGQAVKNGQYF
>TRBJ1-1|once|TRBV19|TRBD1
TGTGCCAGTAGCATCGGGACAGGTAACACTGAAGCTTTCTTT
CASSIGTGNTEAFF
>TRBJ1-1|.|TRBV5-4|TRBD1
TGTGCCAGCAGCTTTGCAGGGGGAAACACTGAAGCTTTCTTT
CASSFAGGNTEAFF
>TRBJ1-2|.|TRBV5-5|.
TGTGCCAGCAGCTTGGCGGGGTTAGGGTTCTATGGCTACACCTTC
CASSLAGLGFYGYTF
>TRBJ2-3|.|TRBV9|TRBD1
TGTGCCAGCAGCGCCCGACAGGGGGCAACAGATACGCAGTATTTT
CASSARQGATDTQYF
>TRBJ2-3|.|TRBV7-2|TRBD1
TGTGCCAGCAGCTTCGACAGGGAGCGTACGCAGTATTTT
CASSFDRERTQYF
>TRBJ2-1|few|TRBV19|TRBD1
TGTGCCAGTAGCGATAAAAGGGGACAGGGCAGGGATGAGCAGTTCTTC
CASSDKRGQGRDEQFF
>TRBJ2-2|.|TRBV7-2|TRBD1
TGTGCCAGCAGCACTCTGGACAGGGGTCGGACCGGGGAGCTGTTTTTT
CASSTLDRGRTGELFF